These 27 T cell receptor beta chains originate from one sample sequenced in a study of T cells expressing NK-cell markers. Following a re-call of the 5' RACE reads, TCRdb has one entry per CDR3 protein and lacks DNA. The sample has a few hundred thousand distinct CDR3 sequences, and its top ten clones hold 0.39%. The sample consisted of blood T cells: a sorted CD56 or NKG2C T cell subset, CD4+ or CD8+ T cells, or bulk PBMC T cells (not recorded which). The source is a man younger than 35 in good health.

The chain has TRBV5-5 and TRBJ2-5; without DNA, the TCRdb call of TRBD1 cannot be checked. The CDR3 has 15 residues. Looked up from germline, CDR1 is SGHKS and CDR2 is YYEKEE (reference sequence). CDR3 sequence reads: CASSFSLDRAETQYF.

The V call is TRBV5-1, the J call TRBJ2-5; TCRdb reports TRBD1, a call that lacks DNA to check it against. Germline V lookup: CDR1 SGHRS, CDR2 YFSETQ. CDR3 length: 16 amino acids. CDR3 protein: CASSSRDRDGQETQYF. The variable domain in full, completed from reference TRBV5-1 and TRBJ2-5, reads KAGVTQTPRYLIKTRGQQVTLSCSPISGHRSVSWYQQTPGQGLQFLFEYFSETQRNKGNFPGRFSGRQFSNSRSEMNVSTLELGDSALYLCASSSRDRDGQETQYFGPGTRLLVL.

The V and J genes are TRBV9 and TRBJ2-3. The CDR3 covers 13 residues. Germline V gene sequence: CDR1 SGDLS, CDR2 YYNGEE. The CDR3 spells CASSVGQPDTQYF.

The gene calls are TRBV23-1 and TRBJ2-5; the D call of TRBD2 rests on TCRdb alone, since no DNA is present to check it. TRBV23-1 is an ORF for which the function is uncertain. The CDR3 consists of 16 residues. CDR3 protein: CASSQPLAGLQETQYF.

The CDR3 reads CASSPGLNGNEQFF. V gene TRBV19 combines with J gene TRBJ2-1; TCRdb's D call, TRBD2, is unchecked because there is no DNA. The length of the CDR3 is 14 residues. Germline V gives CDR1 LNHDA, CDR2 SQIVND (reference sequence).

V gene TRBV4-1 combines with J gene TRBJ1-2; TCRdb calls TRBD1, which cannot be checked without DNA. This CDR3 region has 14 residues. Germline assignment: CDR1 MGHRA and CDR2 YSYEKL. The CDR3 region is CASSQPGRGYGYTF.

CDR3 amino acids: CASSLVTGIKSGYGYTF. The chain has TRBV7-2 and TRBJ1-2; the D call from TCRdb, TRBD1, cannot be confirmed without DNA. The CDR3 loop spans 17 amino acids. Looked up from germline, CDR1 is SGHTA and CDR2 is FQGNSA.

CDR3 loop: CASSSPPTGEPQHF. The chain employs TRBV7-2 and TRBJ1-5. Germline V gene data show CDR1 as SGHTA and CDR2 as FQGNSA. This CDR3 has 14 residues. The full variable domain, completed using reference TRBV7-2 and TRBJ1-5, is GAGVSQSPSNKVTEKGKDVELRCDPISGHTALYWYRQSLGQGLEFLIYFQGNSAPDKSGLPSDRFSAERTGGSVSTLTIQRTQQEDSAVYLCASSSPPTGEPQHFGDGTRLSIL.

The chain couples TRBV5-6 to TRBJ2-5; checking the TCRdb D call of TRBD1 is not possible without DNA. Per the germline V gene, CDR1 is SGHDT and CDR2 is YYEEEE. The CDR3 length is 16 residues. The CDR3 protein is CASSYGTAGYQETQYF. Drawing the rest from reference TRBV5-6 and TRBJ2-5, the complete variable domain is DAGVTQSPTHLIKTRGQQVTLRCSPKSGHDTVSWYQQALGQGPQFIFQYYEEEERQRGNFPDRFSGHQFPNYSSELNVNALLLGDSALYLCASSYGTAGYQETQYFGPGTRLLVL.

The V gene is TRBV6-6, the J gene TRBJ1-2. The CDR3 runs to 13 residues. Germline lookup yields CDR1 MNHNY and CDR2 SVGAGI (reference sequence). CDR3 residues: CASSPRRDGGYTF.

The gene calls are TRBV7-3 and TRBJ2-2. Germline assignment: CDR1 SGHTA and CDR2 FQGTGA. This CDR3 has 14 amino acids. The CDR3 loop reads CASSLNRNTGELFF. Variable domain in full (rest from reference TRBV7-3 and TRBJ2-2): GAGVSQTPSNKVTEKGKYVELRCDPISGHTALYWYRQSLGQGPEFLIYFQGTGAADDSGLPNDRFFAVRPEGSVSTLKIQRTERGDSAVYLCASSLNRNTGELFFGEGSRLTVL.

The chain couples TRBV4-2 to TRBJ2-3; TCRdb gives TRBD1 as the D gene, but with no DNA this cannot be confirmed. The CDR3 contains 17 residues. Germline CDR1 reads LGHNA; CDR2 reads YNFKEQ. CDR3 amino acids: CASSHSGTGASTDTQYF.

This chain joins TRBV10-1 and TRBJ2-2. Germline assignment: CDR1 WNHNN and CDR2 SYGVQD (reference sequence). The CDR3 is 14 amino acids. This CDR3 reads CASSTHRVSGELFF.

The chain employs TRBV20-1 and TRBJ2-1; as DNA is missing, the TRBD2 call by TCRdb cannot be tested. CDR3 length: 13 amino acids. The V gene's germline CDR1 is DFQATT and CDR2 SNEGSKA (reference sequence). The CDR3: CSARKIGGNEQFF.

V gene TRBV20-1 combines with J gene TRBJ2-7; the TCRdb call, TRBD1, lacks DNA for checking. Germline V lookup: CDR1 DFQATT, CDR2 SNEGSKA (reference sequence). The CDR3 is 17 amino acids. The chain's CDR3 is CSARALGGGSGSYEQYF.

The chain employs TRBV5-5 and TRBJ2-2; TCRdb's D call, TRBD1, is unchecked because there is no DNA. This CDR3 has 14 residues. Germline assignment: CDR1 SGHKS and CDR2 YYEKEE (reference sequence). This chain's CDR3 is CASSLQGVRRELFF.

This CDR3 reads CSVDGHPGGSYNEQFF. This chain links TRBV29-1 with TRBJ2-1; TCRdb names TRBD1, which stays unverified in the absence of DNA. CDR3 size: 16 residues. Germline assignment: CDR1 SQVTM and CDR2 ANQGSEA.

V is TRBV5-4 and J is TRBJ2-1; with no DNA, the TCRdb D assignment of TRBD1 cannot be verified. The germline gives CDR1 SGHNT, CDR2 YYREEE (reference sequence). This CDR3 has 15 residues. The CDR3 loop is CASSSGTGHLNEQFF.

V is TRBV20-1 and J is TRBJ2-3; the TCRdb call, TRBD2, lacks DNA for checking. CDR1 is DFQATT and CDR2 is SNEGSKA in the germline V gene (reference sequence). CDR3 size: 16 residues. CDR3 region: CSARSGSSGGTDTQYF.

The rearrangement uses TRBV30 and TRBJ2-1; the TCRdb D gene call, TRBD2, has no DNA to confirm it. This CDR3 is 11 amino acids long. CDR1 and CDR2 from the germline V gene are GTSNPN and SVGIG (reference sequence). CDR3 sequence: CAWSVRRGQFF.

The chain couples TRBV6-5 to TRBJ2-1; TCRdb's D call, TRBD2, is unchecked because there is no DNA. The CDR3 sequence is 15 residues long. The germline V gene has CDR1 MNHEY and CDR2 SVGAGI. The chain's CDR3 is CASSYAQALYNEQFF.

This chain joins TRBV20-1 and TRBJ2-1; TCRdb reports TRBD1, a call that lacks DNA to check it against. The CDR3 has 14 residues. From germline, CDR1 is DFQATT and CDR2 SNEGSKA (reference sequence). This CDR3 reads CSAGRGQSYNEQFF.

This chain uses TRBV20-1 with TRBJ1-6; TCRdb returns TRBD1, unconfirmable since there is no DNA. This CDR3 region has 14 residues. In germline, CDR1 is DFQATT, CDR2 SNEGSKA (reference sequence). CDR3 region: CSARVGRVNSPLHF.

CDR3 sequence reads: CASSSDATHENIQYF. V gene TRBV12-3 or TRBV12-4 combines with J gene TRBJ2-4. The CDR3 is made up of 15 amino acids.

The V gene is TRBV29-1, the J gene TRBJ2-5; TCRdb proposes TRBD2, but this gene call is untestable without DNA. The V gene's germline CDR1 is SQVTM and CDR2 ANQGSEA. There are 14 residues in the CDR3. The chain's CDR3 is CSVEATSGKETQYF.

This chain uses TRBV5-1 with TRBJ2-3; lacking DNA, the TRBD2 call made by TCRdb goes unchecked. The germline V gene encodes CDR1 SGHRS and CDR2 YFSETQ. The CDR3 sequence is 13 residues long. CDR3 amino acids: CASSLDHGGAQYF.

The rearrangement links TRBV6-5 to TRBJ1-1; TCRdb calls TRBD1, which cannot be checked without DNA. The CDR3 contains 15 residues. Germline-derived CDR1 and CDR2 are MNHEY and SVGAGI. CDR3: CASNSQELMNTEAFF.